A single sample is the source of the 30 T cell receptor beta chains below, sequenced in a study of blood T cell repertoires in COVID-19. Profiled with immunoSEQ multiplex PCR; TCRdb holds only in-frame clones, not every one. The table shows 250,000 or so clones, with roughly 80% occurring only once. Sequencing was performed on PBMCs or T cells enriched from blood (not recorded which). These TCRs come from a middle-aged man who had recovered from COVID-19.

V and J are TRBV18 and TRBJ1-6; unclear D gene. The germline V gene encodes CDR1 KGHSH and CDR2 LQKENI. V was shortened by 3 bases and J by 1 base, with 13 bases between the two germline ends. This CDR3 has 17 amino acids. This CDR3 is CASSPEAGMSYNSPLHF. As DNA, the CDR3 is TGTGCCAGCTCACCCGAAGCGGGGATGTCCTATAATTCACCCCTCCACTTT.

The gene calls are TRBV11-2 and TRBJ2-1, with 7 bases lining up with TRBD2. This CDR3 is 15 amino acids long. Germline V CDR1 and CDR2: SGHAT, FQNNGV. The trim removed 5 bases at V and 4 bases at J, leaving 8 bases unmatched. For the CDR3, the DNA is TGTGCCAGCAGCCTACGGGAGGATGTATACAATGAGCAGTTCTTC. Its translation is CASSLREDVYNEQFF.

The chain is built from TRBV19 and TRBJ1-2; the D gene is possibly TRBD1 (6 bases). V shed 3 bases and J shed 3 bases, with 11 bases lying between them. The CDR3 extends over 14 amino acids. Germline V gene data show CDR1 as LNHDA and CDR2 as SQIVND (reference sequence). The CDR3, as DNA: TGTGCCAGTAGTATTTACAGGGTTGACTATGGCTACACCTTC. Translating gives CASSIYRVDYGYTF.

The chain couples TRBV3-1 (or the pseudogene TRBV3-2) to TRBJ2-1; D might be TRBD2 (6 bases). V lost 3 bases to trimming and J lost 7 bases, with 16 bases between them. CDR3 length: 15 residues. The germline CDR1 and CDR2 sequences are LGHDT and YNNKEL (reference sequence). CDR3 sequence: CASSHRDSPLNEQFF. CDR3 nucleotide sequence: TGTGCCAGCAGCCACCGGGACTCCCCGTTAAATGAGCAGTTCTTC.

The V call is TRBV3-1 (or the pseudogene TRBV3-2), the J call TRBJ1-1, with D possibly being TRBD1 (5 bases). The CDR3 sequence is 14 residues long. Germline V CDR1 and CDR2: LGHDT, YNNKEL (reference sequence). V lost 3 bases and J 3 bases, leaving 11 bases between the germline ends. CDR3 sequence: CASSHLGGDTEAFF. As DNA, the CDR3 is TGTGCCAGCAGCCATCTGGGGGGGGACACTGAAGCTTTCTTT.

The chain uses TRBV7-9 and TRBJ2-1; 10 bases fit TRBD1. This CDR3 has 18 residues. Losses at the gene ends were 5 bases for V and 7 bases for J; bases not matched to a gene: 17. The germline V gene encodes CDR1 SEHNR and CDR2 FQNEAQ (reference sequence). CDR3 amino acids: CASSQVSTGGIFSNEQFF. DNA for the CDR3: TGTGCCAGCAGCCAGGTCTCGACAGGGGGCATCTTCTCGAATGAGCAGTTCTTC.

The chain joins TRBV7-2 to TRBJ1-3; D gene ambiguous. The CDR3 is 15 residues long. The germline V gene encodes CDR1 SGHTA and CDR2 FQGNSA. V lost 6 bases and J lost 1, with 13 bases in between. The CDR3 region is CASRMPGSSGNTIYF. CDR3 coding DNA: TGTGCCAGCAGAATGCCGGGATCGTCTGGAAACACCATATATTTT. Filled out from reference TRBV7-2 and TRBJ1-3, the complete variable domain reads GAGVSQSPSNKVTEKGKDVELRCDPISGHTALYWYRQSLGQGLEFLIYFQGNSAPDKSGLPSDRFSAERTGGSVSTLTIQRTQQEDSAVYLCASRMPGSSGNTIYFGEGSWLTVV.

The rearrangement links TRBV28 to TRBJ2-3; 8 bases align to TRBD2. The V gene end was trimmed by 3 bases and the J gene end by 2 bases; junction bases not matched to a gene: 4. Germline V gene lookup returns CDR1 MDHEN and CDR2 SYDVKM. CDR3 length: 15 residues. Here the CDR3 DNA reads TGTGCCAGCAGTTTTCGGGGGGGAAACACAGATACGCAGTATTTT. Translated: CASSFRGGNTDTQYF.

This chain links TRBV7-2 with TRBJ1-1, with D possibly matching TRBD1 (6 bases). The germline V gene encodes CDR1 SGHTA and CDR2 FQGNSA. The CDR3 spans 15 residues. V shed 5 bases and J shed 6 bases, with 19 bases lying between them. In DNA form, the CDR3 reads TGTGCCAGCAGCCCATGGGACACAGCTGATGCTGAAGCTTTCTTT. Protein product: CASSPWDTADAEAFF.

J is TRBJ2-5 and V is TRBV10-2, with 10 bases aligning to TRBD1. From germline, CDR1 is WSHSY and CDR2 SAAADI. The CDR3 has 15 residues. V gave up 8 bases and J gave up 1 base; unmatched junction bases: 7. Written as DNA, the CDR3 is TGCGCCAGCGTCGACCGGGACAGGGGCCAAGAGACCCAGTACTTC. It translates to CASVDRDRGQETQYF.

The CDR3 loop reads CASRRDRASGNTIYF. In DNA form, the CDR3 reads TGTGCCAGCCGCCGGGACAGGGCCTCTGGAAACACCATATATTTT. The V and J genes are TRBV3-1 (or the pseudogene TRBV3-2) and TRBJ1-3, with 9 nucleotides matching TRBD1. This CDR3 spans 15 amino acids. CDR1 and CDR2 (germline): LGHDT, YNNKEL (reference sequence). The J segment lost 0 bases and the V segment lost 8 bases, leaving 5 bases of the junction unmatched.

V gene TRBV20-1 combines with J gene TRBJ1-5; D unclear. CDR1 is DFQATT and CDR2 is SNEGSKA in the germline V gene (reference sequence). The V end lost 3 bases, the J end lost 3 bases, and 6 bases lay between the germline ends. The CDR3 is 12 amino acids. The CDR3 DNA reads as TGCAGTGCTAGTCCCTCCAATCAGCCCCAGCATTTT. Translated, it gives CSASPSNQPQHF.

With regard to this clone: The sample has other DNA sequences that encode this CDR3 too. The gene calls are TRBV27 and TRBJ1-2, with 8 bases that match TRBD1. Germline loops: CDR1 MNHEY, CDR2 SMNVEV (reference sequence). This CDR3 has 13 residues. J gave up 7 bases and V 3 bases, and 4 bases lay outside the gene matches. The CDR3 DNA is TGTGCCAGCAGTTTGCAGGGGGCTGGTGGCTACACCTTC. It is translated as CASSLQGAGGYTF.

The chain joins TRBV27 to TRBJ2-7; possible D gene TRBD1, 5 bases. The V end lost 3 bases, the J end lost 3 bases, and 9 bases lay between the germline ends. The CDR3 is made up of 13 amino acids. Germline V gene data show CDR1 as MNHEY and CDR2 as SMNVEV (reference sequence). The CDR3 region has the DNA TGTGCCAGCAGTTTTAGCAGGGACTACGAGCAGTACTTC. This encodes CASSFSRDYEQYF.

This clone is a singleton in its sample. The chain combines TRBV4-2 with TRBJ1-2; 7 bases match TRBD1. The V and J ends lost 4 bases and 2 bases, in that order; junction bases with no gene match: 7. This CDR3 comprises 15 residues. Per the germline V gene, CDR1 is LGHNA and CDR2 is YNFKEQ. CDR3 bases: TGTGCCAGCAGCCCAGAAGGGACAGTAAACTATGGCTACACCTTC. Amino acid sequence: CASSPEGTVNYGYTF.

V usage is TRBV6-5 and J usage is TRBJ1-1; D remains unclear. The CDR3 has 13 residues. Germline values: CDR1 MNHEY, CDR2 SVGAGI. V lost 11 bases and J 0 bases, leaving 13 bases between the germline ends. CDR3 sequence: CAGGVKMNTEAFF. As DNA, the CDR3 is TGTGCCGGCGGGGTGAAGATGAACACTGAAGCTTTCTTT.

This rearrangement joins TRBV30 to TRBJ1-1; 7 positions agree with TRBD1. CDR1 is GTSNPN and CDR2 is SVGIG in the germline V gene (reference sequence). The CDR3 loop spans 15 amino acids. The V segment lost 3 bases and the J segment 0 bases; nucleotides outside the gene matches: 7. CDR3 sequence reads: CAWSELGQMNTEAFF. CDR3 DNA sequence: TGTGCCTGGAGCGAACTGGGACAGATGAACACTGAAGCTTTCTTT.

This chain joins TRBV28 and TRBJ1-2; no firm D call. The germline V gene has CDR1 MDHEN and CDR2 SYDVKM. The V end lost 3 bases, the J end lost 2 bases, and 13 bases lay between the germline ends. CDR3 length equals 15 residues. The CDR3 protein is CASSLSATINYGYTF. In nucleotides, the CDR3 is TGTGCCAGCAGTTTGTCAGCTACTATAAACTATGGCTACACCTTC.

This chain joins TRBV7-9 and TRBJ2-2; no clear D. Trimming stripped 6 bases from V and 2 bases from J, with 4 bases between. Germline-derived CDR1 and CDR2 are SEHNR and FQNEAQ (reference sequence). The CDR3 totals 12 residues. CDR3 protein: CASSLNTGELFF. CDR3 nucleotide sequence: TGTGCCAGCAGTCTAAACACCGGGGAGCTGTTTTTT.

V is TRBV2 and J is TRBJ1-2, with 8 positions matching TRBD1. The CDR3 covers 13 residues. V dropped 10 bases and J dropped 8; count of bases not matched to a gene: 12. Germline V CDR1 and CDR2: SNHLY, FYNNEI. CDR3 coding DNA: TGTGCCAACATCATGGACAGGGTAGGCGGCTACACCTTC. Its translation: CANIMDRVGGYTF.

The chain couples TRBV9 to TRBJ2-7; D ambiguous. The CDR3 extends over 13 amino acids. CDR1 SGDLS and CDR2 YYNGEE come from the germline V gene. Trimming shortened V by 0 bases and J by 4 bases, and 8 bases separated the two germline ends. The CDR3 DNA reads TGTGCCAGCAGCGTAGAGATCGGGTACGAGCAGTACTTC. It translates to CASSVEIGYEQYF.

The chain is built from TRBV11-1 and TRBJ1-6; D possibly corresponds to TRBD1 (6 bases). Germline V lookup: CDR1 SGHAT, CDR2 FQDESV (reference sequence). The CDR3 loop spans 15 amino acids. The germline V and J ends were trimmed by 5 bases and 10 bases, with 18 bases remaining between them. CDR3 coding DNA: TGTGCCAGCAGCGGACCAACAGGGATTAGCTCACCCCTCCACTTT. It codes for CASSGPTGISSPLHF.

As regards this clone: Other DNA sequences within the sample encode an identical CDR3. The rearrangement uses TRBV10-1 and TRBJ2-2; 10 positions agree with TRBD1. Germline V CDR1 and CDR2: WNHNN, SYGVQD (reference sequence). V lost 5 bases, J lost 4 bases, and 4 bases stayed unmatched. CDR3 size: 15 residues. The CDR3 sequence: CASSSGQGITGELFF. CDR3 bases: TGCGCCAGCAGTTCGGGACAGGGGATCACCGGGGAGCTGTTTTTT.

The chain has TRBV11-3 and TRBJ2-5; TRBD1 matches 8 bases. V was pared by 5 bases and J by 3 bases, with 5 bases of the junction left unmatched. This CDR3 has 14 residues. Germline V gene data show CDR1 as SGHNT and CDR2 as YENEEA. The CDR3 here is CASSPHRGEETQYF. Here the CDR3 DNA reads TGTGCCAGCAGCCCTCACAGGGGGGAAGAGACCCAGTACTTC.

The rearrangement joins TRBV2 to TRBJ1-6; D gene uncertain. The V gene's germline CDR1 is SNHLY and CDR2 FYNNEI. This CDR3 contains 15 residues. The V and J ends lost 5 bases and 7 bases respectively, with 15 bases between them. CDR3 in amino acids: CASSLAVGLNSPLHF. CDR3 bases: TGTGCCAGCAGTTTGGCCGTGGGCCTAAATTCACCCCTCCACTTT.

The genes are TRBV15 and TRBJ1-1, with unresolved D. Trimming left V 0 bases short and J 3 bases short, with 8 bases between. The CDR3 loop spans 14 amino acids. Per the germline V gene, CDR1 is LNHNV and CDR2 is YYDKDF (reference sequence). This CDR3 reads CATSRDQIDTEAFF. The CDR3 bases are TGTGCCACCAGCAGAGACCAGATCGACACTGAAGCTTTCTTT.

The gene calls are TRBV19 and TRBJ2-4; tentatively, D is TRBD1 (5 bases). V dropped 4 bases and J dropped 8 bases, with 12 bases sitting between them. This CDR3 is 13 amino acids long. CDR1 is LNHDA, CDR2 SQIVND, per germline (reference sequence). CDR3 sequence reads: CASSTGARYIQYF. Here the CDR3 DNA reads TGTGCCAGTAGTACTGGGGCAAGGTACATTCAGTACTTC.

The CDR3 coding sequence is TGTGCCAGCAGCCCGTCAGGTCCCAATCAGCCCCAGCATTTT. Its protein is CASSPSGPNQPQHF. The gene calls are TRBV3-1 (or the pseudogene TRBV3-2) and TRBJ1-5; no clear D gene. The CDR3 loop spans 14 amino acids. CDR1 LGHDT and CDR2 YNNKEL come from the germline V gene (reference sequence). V lost 4 bases, J lost 3 bases, and 10 bases lay in between.

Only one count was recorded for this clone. The CDR3 reads CASREQGYTGELFF. The CDR3 DNA follows: TGTGCCAGTAGAGAACAGGGATATACCGGGGAGCTGTTTTTT. The chain links TRBV19 to TRBJ2-2; possible D gene TRBD1, 6 bases. The length of the CDR3 is 14 residues. V was cut by 6 bases and J by 5 bases, with 13 bases left in between. Germline assignment: CDR1 LNHDA and CDR2 SQIVND (reference sequence).

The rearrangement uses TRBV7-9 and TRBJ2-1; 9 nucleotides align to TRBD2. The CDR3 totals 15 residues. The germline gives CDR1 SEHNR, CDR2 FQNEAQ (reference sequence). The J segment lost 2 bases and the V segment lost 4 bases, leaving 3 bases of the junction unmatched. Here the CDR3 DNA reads TGTGCCAGCAGCTGGCTAGCGGGAACCTACAATGAGCAGTTCTTC. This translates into CASSWLAGTYNEQFF. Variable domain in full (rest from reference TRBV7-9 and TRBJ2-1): DTGVSQNPRHKITKRGQNVTFRCDPISEHNRLYWYRQTLGQGPEFLTYFQNEAQLEKSRLLSDRFSAERPKGSFSTLEIQRTEQGDSAMYLCASSWLAGTYNEQFFGPGTRLTVL.